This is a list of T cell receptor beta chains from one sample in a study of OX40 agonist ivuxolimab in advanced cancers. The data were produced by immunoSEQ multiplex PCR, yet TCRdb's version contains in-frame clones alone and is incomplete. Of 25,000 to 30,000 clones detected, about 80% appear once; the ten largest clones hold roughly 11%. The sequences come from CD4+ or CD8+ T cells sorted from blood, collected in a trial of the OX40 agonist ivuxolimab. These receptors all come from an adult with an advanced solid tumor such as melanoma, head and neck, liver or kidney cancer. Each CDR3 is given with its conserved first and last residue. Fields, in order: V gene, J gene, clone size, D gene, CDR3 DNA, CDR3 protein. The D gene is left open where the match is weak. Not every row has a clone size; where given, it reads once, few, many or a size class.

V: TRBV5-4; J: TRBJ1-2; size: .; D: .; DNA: TGTGCCAGCAGCTTGGGACGGCCTCCTAACTATGGCTACACCTTC; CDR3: CASSLGRPPNYGYTF
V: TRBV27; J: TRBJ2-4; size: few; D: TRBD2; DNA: TGTGCCAGCAGTCAACTAGCGGGGGTAGCCAAAAACATTCAGTACTTC; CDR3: CASSQLAGVAKNIQYF
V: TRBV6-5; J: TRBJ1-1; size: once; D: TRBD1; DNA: TGTGCCAGCAGTTACACAGGGGGGACTGAAGCTTTCTTT; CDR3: CASSYTGGTEAFF
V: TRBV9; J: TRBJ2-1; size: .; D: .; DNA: TGTGCCAGCAGCCCCGGACCGGGAACCTACAATGAGCAGTTCTTC; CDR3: CASSPGPGTYNEQFF
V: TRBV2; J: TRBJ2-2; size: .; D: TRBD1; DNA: TGTGCCAGCAGCCGCCAGATGACAGGGGGCAACACCGGGGAGCTGTTTTTT; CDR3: CASSRQMTGGNTGELFF
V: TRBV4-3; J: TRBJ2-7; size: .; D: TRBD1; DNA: TGCGCCAGCAGCCAAGTTGACAGGGGGCCCTACGAGCAGTACTTC; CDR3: CASSQVDRGPYEQYF
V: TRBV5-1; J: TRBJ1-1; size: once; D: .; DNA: TGCGCCAGCAGCTTAGTCGACAGTATGAACACTGAAGCTTTCTTT; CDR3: CASSLVDSMNTEAFF
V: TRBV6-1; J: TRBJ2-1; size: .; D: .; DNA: TGTGCCAGCAGTTTGGAGGACGGGAATGAGCAGTTCTTC; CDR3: CASSLEDGNEQFF
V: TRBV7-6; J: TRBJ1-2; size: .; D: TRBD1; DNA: TGTGCCAGCAGCCCAGGAGCAGGGGGCGGGCATGGCTATGGCTACACCTTC; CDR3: CASSPGAGGGHGYGYTF
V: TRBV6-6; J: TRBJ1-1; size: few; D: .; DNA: TGTGCCAGCAGTTACCAGGGGTATGATTCTGAAGCTTTCTTT; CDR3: CASSYQGYDSEAFF
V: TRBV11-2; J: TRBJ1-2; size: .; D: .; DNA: TGTGCCAGCAGCTATGGAGGTGATAACTATGGCTACACCTTC; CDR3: CASSYGGDNYGYTF
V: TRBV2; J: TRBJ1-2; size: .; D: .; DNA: TGTGCCAGCGCGTCGGCAGATTCCCGTGGCTACACCTTC; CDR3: CASASADSRGYTF
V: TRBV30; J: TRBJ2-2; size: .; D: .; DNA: TGTGCCTGGACCCGACTAACCGGACACGACGGGGAGCTGTTTTTT; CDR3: CAWTRLTGHDGELFF
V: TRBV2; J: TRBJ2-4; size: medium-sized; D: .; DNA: TGTGCCAGCAGTGACCCCGACAGCCCCAAAAACATTCAGTACTTC; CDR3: CASSDPDSPKNIQYF
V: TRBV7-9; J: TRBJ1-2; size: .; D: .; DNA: TGTGCCAGCAGCTTAGAGGGCGGAGTGATGTATGGCTACACCTTC; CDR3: CASSLEGGVMYGYTF
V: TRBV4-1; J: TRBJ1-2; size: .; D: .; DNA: TGCGCCAGCAGCCAAGTTCCCCAGGGGACAAACTATGGCTACACCTTC; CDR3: CASSQVPQGTNYGYTF
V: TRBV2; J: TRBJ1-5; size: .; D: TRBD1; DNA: TGTGCCAGCAGTGAAGGGACAGGGTGGCAGCCCCAGCATTTT; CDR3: CASSEGTGWQPQHF
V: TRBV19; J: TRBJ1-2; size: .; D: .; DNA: TGTGCCAGTAGTATAGCAGCCGCTAACTATGGCTACACCTTC; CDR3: CASSIAAANYGYTF
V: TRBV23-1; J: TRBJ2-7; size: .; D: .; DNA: TGCGCCGGAGGCCTTCAGTACTTC; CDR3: CAGGLQYF
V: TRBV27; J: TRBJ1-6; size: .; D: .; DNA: TGTGCCAGCACCCTACAGAGTGGGCGGAATTCACCCCTCCACTTT; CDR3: CASTLQSGRNSPLHF
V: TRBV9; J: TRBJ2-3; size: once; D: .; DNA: TGTGCCAGCAGCGTGGGGGTTAGCACAGATACGCAGTATTTT; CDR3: CASSVGVSTDTQYF
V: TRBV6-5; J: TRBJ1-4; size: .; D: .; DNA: TGTGCCAGCAGTTACGCGGTTTTCGGTAATGAAAAACTGTTTTTT; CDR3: CASSYAVFGNEKLFF
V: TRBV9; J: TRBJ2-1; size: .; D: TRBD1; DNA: TGTGCCAGCAGCGTATTGAGGACTCCAGGGGGCGGGGAGCAGTTCTTC; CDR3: CASSVLRTPGGGEQFF
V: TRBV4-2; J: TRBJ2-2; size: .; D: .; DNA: TGTGCCAGCAGCCAAGGAGGTGTGGGGCCGGTGAACACCGGGGAGCTGTTTTTT; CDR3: CASSQGGVGPVNTGELFF
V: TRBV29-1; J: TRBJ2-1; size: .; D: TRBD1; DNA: TGCAGCGCTCCTAGGACAGGGGAGGCCTACAATGAGCAGTTCTTC; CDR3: CSAPRTGEAYNEQFF
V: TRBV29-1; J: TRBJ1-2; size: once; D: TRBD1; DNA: TGCAGCGTTGTGGGGGGTCCCGGGACAGACTATGGCTACACCTTC; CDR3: CSVVGGPGTDYGYTF
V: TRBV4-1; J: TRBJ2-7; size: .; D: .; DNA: TGCGCCAGCAGCCAGTCACTCCACGAGCAGTACTTC; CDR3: CASSQSLHEQYF
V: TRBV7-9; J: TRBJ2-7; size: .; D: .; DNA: TGTGCCAGCAGCTTAGGAGGGGGGGTCTACGAGCAGTACTTC; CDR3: CASSLGGGVYEQYF
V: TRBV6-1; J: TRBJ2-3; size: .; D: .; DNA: TGTGCCAGCAGTGAAGCGAGGGGTGGGGGAGATACGCAGTATTTT; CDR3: CASSEARGGGDTQYF
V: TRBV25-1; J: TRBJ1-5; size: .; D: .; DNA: TGTGCCAGCAGTGATTGGAAAGGGGGCAATCAGCCCCAGCATTTT; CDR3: CASSDWKGGNQPQHF
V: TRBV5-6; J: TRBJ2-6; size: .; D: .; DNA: TGTGCCAGCAGCGCGGGCTCTGGGGCCAACGTCCTGACTTTC; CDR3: CASSAGSGANVLTF